What follows is one TCR beta chain and its context. The assay was immunoSEQ multiplex PCR, and TCRdb's table has in-frame clones only and misses some. The profile shows 200,000 or so clones, 80% to 90% of them singletons. These data belong to a study of blood T cell repertoires in COVID-19. Study-wide background: Acute and convalescent COVID-19 samples came from the United States, Italy and Spain. PBMCs, B-cell-depleted T cells, or T cells provided the cDNA or gDNA that made up the material.

Seattle participants joined during active infection and were tracked over time. This sequence was found in a man aged 30-40 years with COVID-19, enrolled during active disease. The sample taken for sequencing was peripheral blood.

The CDR3 nucleotides read TGTGCCAGCAGCGTAGGAAATAGCATGTACGAGCAGTACTTC. As protein: CASSVGNSMYEQYF. The chain carries TRBV9 and TRBJ2-7; D remains unclear. Germline CDR1 and CDR2: SGDLS and YYNGEE. V was cut by 0 bases and J by 4 bases, with 11 bases left in between. This CDR3 comprises 14 residues.